The clone carrying this T cell receptor (beta chain) was observed a handful of times. Its antigen is not identified. The germline CDR1 and CDR2 sequences are SQVTM and ANQGSEA. The CDR3 has 10 amino acids. Trimming stripped 6 bases from V and 9 bases from J, with 9 bases between. The sample belongs to a study of post-analysis software for immune sequencing data. At the level of the study: Included courses were relapsing-remitting and secondary progressive multiple sclerosis; progressive-relapsing multiple sclerosis was also included.

Every TCR beta cDNA library bore unique molecular identifiers. Hundreds of thousands of cDNA molecules came from 1 to 10 million T cells. MiXCR was run by TCRdb on the PCR reads, yielding one entry per CDR3 protein. The profile covers about 820,000 distinct CDR3 sequences, with roughly 50% appearing a single time and 4% to 5.5% taken by the ten largest. Study results and limitations: With F measure, samples from one preparation batch clustered together strongly. Roughly five TRBV segments were significantly more frequent in patients than in controls. TRBV5-6, TRBV5-1 and TRBV20-1 were among these segments.

The clonotype comes from a girl aged 5 to 17 with multiple sclerosis. This chain links TRBV29-1 with TRBJ2-1; D not certain. Specimen: blood. CDR3 sequence (DNA): TGCAGCGTATTTTGGGGTGAGCAGTTCTTC. It yields the protein CSVFWGEQFF.